This passage covers 14 T cell receptor beta chains from one sample sequenced in a study of T cell responses to AZD1222 COVID-19 vaccine. Libraries were prepared by immunoSEQ multiplex PCR; TCRdb keeps only in-frame clonotypes and omits some of them. Of about 130,000 clones listed, less than 95% are singletons. Sequences were derived from peripheral blood, sampled on day 0 of AZD1222 vaccination. These receptors came from an adult in good health.

The V gene is TRBV19, the J gene TRBJ1-2, with TRBD1 as a possible D gene (6 bases). The CDR3 spans 14 residues. Trimming shortened V by 8 bases and J by 5 bases, and 18 bases separated the two germline ends. Per the germline V gene, CDR1 is LNHDA and CDR2 is SQIVND (reference sequence). The CDR3 loop reads CASSRGGQGYGYTF. The CDR3 nucleotides read TGTGCCAGTTCACGGGGGGGCCAGGGATATGGCTACACCTTC.

This clone occurred once. The rearrangement links TRBV29-1 to TRBJ2-5, with 8 positions matching TRBD2. The V segment lost 8 bases and the J segment 1 base; nucleotides outside the gene matches: 3. The CDR3 is 12 residues long. Germline lookup yields CDR1 SQVTM and CDR2 ANQGSEA. The CDR3 sequence is CSPGRAQETQYF. DNA for the CDR3: TGCAGCCCCGGGAGGGCCCAAGAGACCCAGTACTTC. The variable domain in full, completed from reference TRBV29-1 and TRBJ2-5, reads SAVISQKPSRDICQRGTSLTIQCQVDSQVTMMFWYRQQPGQSLTLIATANQGSEATYESGFVIDKFPISRPNLTFSTLTVSNMSPEDSSIYLCSPGRAQETQYFGPGTRLLVL.

The J gene is TRBJ1-6, the V gene TRBV19; 7 positions agree with TRBD1. J was trimmed by 12 bases and V by 3 bases; bases with no gene match: 14. The CDR3 extends over 16 amino acids. From germline, CDR1 is LNHDA and CDR2 SQIVND (reference sequence). CDR3: CASSMNRGGGGIPLHF. DNA for the CDR3: TGTGCCAGTAGTATGAACAGGGGCGGTGGAGGGATACCCCTCCACTTT.

The chain uses TRBV15 and TRBJ1-3, with 7 nucleotides matching TRBD1. V lost 3 bases and J lost 3; bases outside the gene matches: 8. The CDR3 contains 16 residues. CDR1 and CDR2 (germline): LNHNV, YYDKDF (reference sequence). As DNA, the CDR3 is TGTGCCACCAGCAGGAAGAGACAGGGCCATGGAAACACCATATATTTT. This encodes CATSRKRQGHGNTIYF. The variable domain in full, completed from reference TRBV15 and TRBJ1-3, reads DAMVIQNPRYQVTQFGKPVTLSCSQTLNHNVMYWYQQKSSQAPKLLFHYYDKDFNNEADTPDNFQSRRPNTSFCFLDIRSPGLGDTAMYLCATSRKRQGHGNTIYFGEGSWLTVV.

The chain carries TRBV30 and TRBJ1-3; no clear D. Per germline, CDR1 GTSNPN and CDR2 SVGIG (reference sequence). The CDR3 totals 11 residues. V was trimmed by 4 bases and J by 3 bases, leaving 4 bases between them. The DNA of the CDR3 is TGTGCCTGGATCCGTGGAAACACCATATATTTT. This encodes CAWIRGNTIYF. Combining the CDR3 with reference TRBV30 and TRBJ1-3 gives the whole variable domain SQTIHQWPATLVQPVGSPLSLECTVEGTSNPNLYWYRQAAGRGLQLLFYSVGIGQISSEVPQNLSASRPQDRQFILSSKKLLLSDSGFYLCAWIRGNTIYFGEGSWLTVV.

The rearrangement links TRBV10-3 to TRBJ1-6; TRBD1 matches 11 bases. This CDR3 region has 14 residues. Trimming cost V 9 bases and J 7 bases; bases outside gene matches: 5. The germline CDR1 and CDR2 sequences are ENHRY and SYGVKD. The CDR3 region has the DNA TGTGCCATTCCGGGACAGGGGGGAAATTCACCCCTCCACTTT. It translates to CAIPGQGGNSPLHF.

The count of this clone is one. The chain couples TRBV29-1 to TRBJ1-6; 8 nucleotides align to TRBD1. CDR3 length equals 13 residues. J was trimmed by 9 bases and V by 6 bases; bases with no gene match: 7. Germline V gene lookup returns CDR1 SQVTM and CDR2 ANQGSEA. The CDR3 sequence is CSVLGQEGSPLHF. The DNA of the CDR3 is TGCAGCGTCTTGGGACAGGAAGGTTCACCCCTCCACTTT.

This clone has only a few counts. The chain is built from TRBV6-1 and TRBJ1-6; D gene ambiguous. This CDR3 contains 12 residues. The germline gives CDR1 MNHNS, CDR2 SASEGT. Trimming shortened V by 3 bases and J by 15 bases, and 12 bases separated the two germline ends. Here the CDR3 DNA reads TGTGCCAGCAGTGATAGACCGCCACACCTCCACTTT. Residues: CASSDRPPHLHF.

Worth noting for this clone: The sample has other DNA sequences that encode this CDR3 too. The chain couples TRBV5-6 to TRBJ2-6, with D perhaps TRBD2 (5 bases). CDR1 SGHDT and CDR2 YYEEEE come from the germline V gene. The ends were cut back, 5 bases at V and 0 bases at J, with 9 bases in the middle. The CDR3 has 15 amino acids. The DNA of the CDR3 is TGTGCCAGCAGGACGGGGATCTCTGGGGCCAACGTCCTGACTTTC. Translating it yields CASRTGISGANVLTF.

This clone came up once. V gene TRBV6-6 combines with J gene TRBJ1-2; 8 bases are shared with TRBD1. Germline-derived CDR1 and CDR2 are MNHNY and SVGAGI (reference sequence). This CDR3 is 16 amino acids long. The J segment lost 5 bases and the V segment lost 6 bases, leaving 14 bases of the junction unmatched. The CDR3 nucleotides read TGTGCCAGCAGGTGGGGACAGGCCATGAGGGGGTATGGCTACACCTTC. This codes for CASRWGQAMRGYGYTF.

The chain links TRBV7-9 to TRBJ1-5; D call uncertain. V was cut by 1 base and J by 4 bases, with 8 bases left in between. The germline V gene encodes CDR1 SEHNR and CDR2 FQNEAQ (reference sequence). The CDR3 spans 14 residues. CDR3 DNA: TGTGCCAGCAGCTTAGTCGGAGCTAATCAGCCCCAGCATTTT. Residues: CASSLVGANQPQHF.

A few counts support this clone. The CDR3 nucleotides are TGCGCCAGCAGCCAAGAAAGAGGGACATTGAACACTGAAGCTTTCTTT. It encodes CASSQERGTLNTEAFF. J is TRBJ1-1 and V is TRBV4-3; a possible D gene is TRBD1 (6 bases). CDR3 length: 16 residues. The germline gives CDR1 LGHNA, CDR2 YSLEER. The V end lost 0 bases, the J end lost 0 bases, and 11 bases lay between the germline ends.

This clone was seen once. J is TRBJ1-6 and V is TRBV5-1, with 8 bases lining up with TRBD1. The CDR3 length is 17 residues. Germline CDR1 is SGHRS and CDR2 is YFSETQ. J was trimmed by 7 bases and V by 4 bases; bases with no gene match: 13. In nucleotides, the CDR3 is TGCGCCAGCAGCCTAGACGGGGGACAGGACATAAATTCACCCCTCCACTTT. The encoded protein is CASSLDGGQDINSPLHF.

V usage is TRBV19 and J usage is TRBJ1-1; D is ambiguous. The CDR3 runs to 12 residues. The germline gives CDR1 LNHDA, CDR2 SQIVND (reference sequence). Between the trimmed V and J ends, which lost 5 bases and 1 base, there was a span of 5 bases. The DNA of the CDR3 is TGTGCCAGTAGTCAACCGAACACTGAAGCTTTCTTT. Encoded protein: CASSQPNTEAFF. Full variable domain (rest looked up from reference TRBV19 and TRBJ1-1): DGGITQSPKYLFRKEGQNVTLSCEQNLNHDAMYWYRQDPGQGLRLIYYSQIVNDFQKGDIAEGYSVSREKKESFPLTVTSAQKNPTAFYLCASSQPNTEAFFGQGTRLTVV.